A single TCR beta chain is shown here with its context. The source of the sample is a study of T cells after yellow fever vaccination. Study in general: Researchers used SMART-Seq v4 Ultra Low Input to prepare fractions that had low cell numbers.

The CDR3 has 10 residues. The ends lost 7 bases at V and 5 bases at J; junction bases unmatched: 1. Germline CDR1 is SQVTM and CDR2 is ANQGSEA. TCRdb itself ran the 5' RACE reads through MiXCR, one entry per CDR3 protein. There are about 240,000 distinct CDR3 sequences in the sample; about 7.1% occur only once, and approximately 0.85% lies in the top ten. The sequence came from a man aged 25-45 years who received the YFV17D yellow fever vaccine. The chain has TRBV29-1 and TRBJ2-5; 7 bases align to TRBD2. The input for sequencing was CD4+ T cells sorted from PBMCs, taken 15 days after the yellow fever booster vaccination. The CDR3 here is CSGSGETQYF. CDR3 DNA: TGCAGCGGTAGCGGGGAGACCCAGTACTTC.